Given below is one TCR beta chain in context. Using immunoSEQ multiplex PCR, the repertoire was profiled, and TCRdb retains in-frame clones only, with some absent. The sample lists some 350,000 clones; around 82% were seen once. This entry belongs to a study of blood T cell repertoires in COVID-19. Study background: PBMCs, B-cell-depleted T cells, or T cells were the source of the cDNA or gDNA that made up the material.

Trimming left V 3 bases short and J 6 bases short, with 7 bases between. In germline, CDR1 is SGDLS, CDR2 YYNGEE. This CDR3 contains 12 residues. The sequencing sample was made of peripheral blood. V is TRBV9 and J is TRBJ1-5; D ambiguous. This TCR was sampled from a young man with active or convalescent COVID-19. The CDR3 sequence is CASSASSQPQHF. CDR3 in DNA: TGTGCCAGCAGCGCTTCTTCTCAGCCCCAGCATTTT.